This is a list of T cell receptor beta chains from one sample in a study of T-cell memory formation after mild COVID-19. Each CDR3 protein gets one entry after TCRdb re-called the 5' RACE reads with MiXCR. The table includes over 150,000 distinct CDR3 sequences, around 18% detected once. Input material: PBMCs or a T cell subset sorted from them (not recorded which). These receptors were taken from a man aged 18 to 35 who had mild COVID-19 (a few samples of this study predate the infection). Cell type and time point are not known. CDR3s leave out the opening cysteine and the closing phenylalanine or tryptophan.

CDR3 length: 11
V gene: TRBV15
CDR3 protein: ATSPTGNTEAF

CDR3 length: 11
V gene: TRBV12-3/TRBV12-4
CDR3 protein: ASREQGGETQY

CDR3 length: 13
V gene: TRBV7-2
CDR3 protein: ASSPWTSSTDTQY

CDR3 length: 12
V gene: TRBV5-1
CDR3 protein: ASSLAISGETQY

CDR3 length: 13
V gene: TRBV12-3/TRBV12-4
CDR3 protein: ASLGHRAATGELF

CDR3 length: 10
V gene: TRBV7-9
CDR3 protein: ASSSTDLGYT

CDR3 length: 11
V gene: TRBV19
CDR3 protein: ASSGTNTGELF

CDR3 length: 13
V gene: TRBV7-3
CDR3 protein: ASSLGGAYGETQY

CDR3 length: 12
V gene: TRBV7-2
CDR3 protein: ASSLGGGYDEQY

CDR3 length: 10
V gene: TRBV7-2
CDR3 protein: ASSPRVTEQF

CDR3 length: 13
V gene: TRBV7-3
CDR3 protein: ASSLGGALNSPLH

CDR3 length: 13
V gene: TRBV5-6
CDR3 protein: ASSVQGSGYNEQF

CDR3 length: 14
V gene: TRBV3-1
CDR3 protein: ASSQHLAGGPDTQY

CDR3 length: 13
V gene: TRBV7-2
CDR3 protein: ASSWGTGNNQPQH

CDR3 length: 12
V gene: TRBV2
CDR3 protein: ASRADRDRHEQY

CDR3 length: 14
V gene: TRBV18
CDR3 protein: ASSSLSRTGVGGYT

CDR3 length: 11
V gene: TRBV5-1
CDR3 protein: ASSLEGQETQY

CDR3 length: 14
V gene: TRBV7-9
CDR3 protein: ASSYRPSGVSETQY

CDR3 length: 9
V gene: TRBV7-9
CDR3 protein: ASSKEYEQY

CDR3 length: 14
V gene: TRBV9
CDR3 protein: ASSVSGRGGAGTQY

CDR3 length: 12
V gene: TRBV3-1
CDR3 protein: ASSPTGAGNTIY

CDR3 length: 11
V gene: TRBV6-6
CDR3 protein: ASSTARGLGYT

CDR3 length: 14
V gene: TRBV12-3/TRBV12-4
CDR3 protein: ASSLGGLRGSNEQY

CDR3 length: 12
V gene: TRBV19
CDR3 protein: ASSISGVAETQY

CDR3 length: 12
V gene: TRBV20-1
CDR3 protein: SATWRGGNQPQH

CDR3 length: 10
V gene: TRBV20-1
CDR3 protein: SASRQQQVYT

CDR3 length: 11
V gene: TRBV10-3
CDR3 protein: AISRLNTGELF

CDR3 length: 12
V gene: TRBV30
CDR3 protein: AWSRVGTGNTIY

CDR3 length: 10
V gene: TRBV7-2
CDR3 protein: ASSFRGGEQF

CDR3 length: 12
V gene: TRBV2
CDR3 protein: ASSIGQGARPLH

CDR3 length: 14
V gene: TRBV20-1
CDR3 protein: SAPTSGGPSTDTQY

CDR3 length: 17
V gene: TRBV28
CDR3 protein: ASRFKIGTFKSGGEKLF

CDR3 length: 12
V gene: TRBV5-4
CDR3 protein: ASRWLGRGTEAF

CDR3 length: 11
V gene: TRBV29-1
CDR3 protein: SVQGRLTYEQY

CDR3 length: 9
V gene: TRBV29-1
CDR3 protein: SVAQYYEQY

CDR3 length: 12
V gene: TRBV6-2/TRBV6-3
CDR3 protein: ASSARQGNTEAF

CDR3 length: 12
V gene: TRBV10-3
CDR3 protein: AISEGGGKNGYT

CDR3 length: 11
V gene: TRBV7-2
CDR3 protein: ASSDRISYEQY

CDR3 length: 13
V gene: TRBV10-3
CDR3 protein: AISDWDRGETEAF

CDR3 length: 12
V gene: TRBV20-1
CDR3 protein: SATDIANTGELF

CDR3 length: 9
V gene: TRBV7-9
CDR3 protein: ASSFVNEQF

CDR3 length: 12
V gene: TRBV12-3/TRBV12-4
CDR3 protein: ASSLRRGNTEAF

CDR3 length: 15
V gene: TRBV4-2
CDR3 protein: ASSQDQASGGAGTQY

CDR3 length: 12
V gene: TRBV12-3/TRBV12-4
CDR3 protein: ASTPFGTEETQY

CDR3 length: 13
V gene: TRBV4-3
CDR3 protein: ASSQRDRDNYGYT

CDR3 length: 9
V gene: TRBV10-3
CDR3 protein: AIRSGETQY

CDR3 length: 14
V gene: TRBV12-3/TRBV12-4
CDR3 protein: ASSPSGGQSTDTQY

CDR3 length: 11
V gene: TRBV5-1
CDR3 protein: ASSLTVQETQY

CDR3 length: 10
V gene: TRBV29-1
CDR3 protein: SVRTAAWELF

CDR3 length: 14
V gene: TRBV19
CDR3 protein: ASGDPGQGSRRSLF

CDR3 length: 13
V gene: TRBV6-1
CDR3 protein: ASVRMPGGNQPQH